A single TCR beta chain is shown here with its context. Its antigen is unidentified. The sample is drawn from a study of Graves' ophthalmopathy and Graves' hyperthyroidism. In the study overall: There was a collection of peripheral blood at initial diagnosis, before any treatment.

Excluded: other autoimmune disease, uncontrolled infection, pregnancy or lactation. PBMCs originated in approximately 9.1 ml of fresh peripheral blood. The study amplified TCR beta CDR3 regions using RNA transcripts. Amplification began with first-round RT-PCR using HTBI primers, then second-round multiplex PCR was performed. One entry per CDR3 protein, called by TCRdb with MiXCR from the multiplex PCR reads. The data show hundreds of thousands of distinct CDR3 sequences, roughly 39% seen once. Germline V gene lookup returns CDR1 SNHLY and CDR2 FYNNEI. V lost 8 bases, J lost 3 bases, and 3 bases stayed unmatched. This CDR3 has 14 residues. Study outcomes and limitations: The majority of expanded thyroid clonotypes above 0.001 frequency also occurred in blood.

This chain uses TRBV2 with TRBJ2-2; 10 positions agree with TRBD1. Specimen: peripheral blood. The source is an adult man with Graves' ophthalmopathy. DNA for the CDR3: TGTGCCAGCGCCGGGACAGGGGACACCGGGGAGCTGTTTTTT. This gives the protein CASAGTGDTGELFF.